This TCR beta chain is from a study of blood T cell repertoires in COVID-19. Data came from immunoSEQ multiplex PCR; TCRdb stores just in-frame clones and leaves some out. Of 230,000 or so clones detected, 88% appear once; the ten largest clones hold 2% to 2.5%. Trimming took 4 bases from V and 8 from J, leaving 26 bases between them. CDR1 and CDR2 (germline): LGHNA, YSLEER. CDR3 length: 18 amino acids. The rearrangement links TRBV4-3 to TRBJ1-4, with D possibly TRBD1 on 5 matching bases. Sequencing used PBMCs or T cells enriched from blood (not recorded which). The TCR sequence derives from a woman in her thirties or forties with acute COVID-19. This CDR3 reads CASSPQPQGLRAPEKLFF. CDR3 DNA: TGCGCCAGCAGCCCCCAGCCCCAGGGCCTTAGGGCCCCGGAAAAACTGTTTTTT.